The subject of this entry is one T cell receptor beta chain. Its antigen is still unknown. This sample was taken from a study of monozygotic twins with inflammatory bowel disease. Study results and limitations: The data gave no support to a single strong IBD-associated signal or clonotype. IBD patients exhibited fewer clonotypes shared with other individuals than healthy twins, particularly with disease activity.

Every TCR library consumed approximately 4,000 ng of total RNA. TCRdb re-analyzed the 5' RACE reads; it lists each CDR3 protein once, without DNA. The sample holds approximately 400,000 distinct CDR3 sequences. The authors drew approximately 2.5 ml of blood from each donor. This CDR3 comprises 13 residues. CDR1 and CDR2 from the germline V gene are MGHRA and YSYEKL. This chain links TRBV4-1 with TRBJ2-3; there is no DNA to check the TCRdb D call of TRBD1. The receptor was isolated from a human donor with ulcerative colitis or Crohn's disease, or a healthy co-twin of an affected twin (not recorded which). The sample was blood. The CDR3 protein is CATGQIGTDTQYF.